The present entry profiles one T cell receptor (beta chain) with its context. The antigen remains unidentified. The entry originates in a study of cytomegalovirus exposure and HLA in healthy donors. Turning to the study itself: Earlier work reported 100 million or so unique TCR beta sequences from about 190 million T cells. When roughly 420 donors were genotyped, roughly 82% of them were found to fall in the Caucasian-associated ancestry cluster.

Study-level points and caveats: According to an earlier analysis, most TCR beta V segments yielded productive rearrangements about 90% or about 30% of the time.

PCR primers comprised 60 Vbeta and 13 Jbeta primers. Assay used: immunoSEQ multiplex PCR; TCRdb lists only in-frame clones, some missing. This table holds over 100,000 clones, roughly 78% found once. CDR3 size: 13 residues. CDR1 is SGHRS and CDR2 is YFSETQ in the germline V gene. The V end lost 0 bases, the J end lost 5 bases, and 6 bases lay between the germline ends. The sample consisted of PBMCs. V gene TRBV5-1 combines with J gene TRBJ1-5, with no clear D. The sequence was obtained from a woman aged 30 to 39 in good health and CMV-seropositive. CDR3 amino acids: CASSLAGYQPQHF. The CDR3, as DNA: TGCGCCAGCAGCTTGGCGGGGTATCAGCCCCAGCATTTT.